Below are 6 T cell receptor beta chains sequenced from a single sample in a study of blood T cell repertoires in COVID-19. Libraries were prepared by immunoSEQ multiplex PCR; TCRdb keeps only in-frame clonotypes and omits some of them. The table records approximately 310,000 clones, 85% of them present only once. Sequences were obtained from PBMCs or T cells enriched from blood (not recorded which). Source of these receptors: a woman between 25 and 40 years old who had been exposed to COVID-19.

In the case of this clone: At the DNA level, this CDR3 is encoded by other sequences in the same sample as well. The chain recombines TRBV5-4 with TRBJ1-5; 8 bases match TRBD1. CDR3 length: 16 amino acids. Germline V gene sequence: CDR1 SGHNT, CDR2 YYREEE (reference sequence). The V segment lost 0 bases and the J segment 1 base; nucleotides outside the gene matches: 3. The CDR3 loop reads CASSLAGGGSNQPQHF. CDR3 nucleotides: TGTGCCAGCAGCTTGGCAGGGGGCGGGAGCAATCAGCCCCAGCATTTT. Full variable domain (remainder filled in from reference TRBV5-4 and TRBJ1-5): ETGVTQSPTHLIKTRGQQVTLRCSSQSGHNTVSWYQQALGQGPQFIFQYYREEENGRGNFPPRFSGLQFPNYSSELNVNALELDDSALYLCASSLAGGGSNQPQHFGDGTRLSIL.

V usage is TRBV5-1 and J usage is TRBJ2-7, with D tentatively TRBD1 (5 bases). V was trimmed by 1 base and J by 5 bases, leaving 10 bases between them. The V gene's germline CDR1 is SGHRS and CDR2 YFSETQ. The CDR3 has 13 residues. CDR3 nucleotide sequence: TGCGCCAGCAGCTTGTTCCCAGGGAACGAGCAGTACTTC. This codes for CASSLFPGNEQYF.

V is TRBV27 and J is TRBJ2-7; TRBD2 matches at 10 bases. The CDR3 sequence is 14 residues long. The J segment lost 7 bases and the V segment lost 6 bases, leaving 9 bases of the junction unmatched. CDR1 is MNHEY and CDR2 is SMNVEV in the germline V gene (reference sequence). The CDR3 DNA reads TGTGCCAGCAGCCTAGCGGGAGCACCGGGGGAGCAGTACTTC. It codes for CASSLAGAPGEQYF.

V is TRBV18 and J is TRBJ2-3; TRBD2 agrees at 7 bases. The CDR3 runs to 19 residues. The ends lost 2 bases at V and 2 bases at J; junction bases unmatched: 16. Germline V gives CDR1 KGHSH, CDR2 LQKENI. CDR3 bases: TGTGCCAGCTCACCAGTGTTAAATAGCTACGGGGGGATCACAGATACGCAGTATTTT. As protein: CASSPVLNSYGGITDTQYF.

With regard to this clone: Other DNA sequences in the same sample also yield this CDR3. The rearrangement uses TRBV12-3 or TRBV12-4 and TRBJ1-2, with a weak D call TRBD1 (6 bases). V dropped 1 base and J dropped 4 bases, with 7 bases sitting between them. This CDR3 has 13 amino acids. CDR3 nucleotide sequence: TGTGCCAGCAGTTTAGACAGGGTCTATGGCTACACCTTC. This gives the protein CASSLDRVYGYTF.

The rearrangement uses TRBV7-2 and TRBJ2-7; maybe TRBD2 (6 bases). CDR1 is SGHTA and CDR2 is FQGNSA in the germline V gene. V lost 1 base and J lost 8, with 12 bases in between. This CDR3 has 13 residues. Here the CDR3 DNA reads TGTGCCAGCAGCTTAGATTCTAGCGCAAAGCAGTACTTC. Its translation: CASSLDSSAKQYF. The full variable domain, with the rest looked up from reference TRBV7-2 and TRBJ2-7, is GAGVSQSPSNKVTEKGKDVELRCDPISGHTALYWYRQSLGQGLEFLIYFQGNSAPDKSGLPSDRFSAERTGGSVSTLTIQRTQQEDSAVYLCASSLDSSAKQYFGPGTRLTVT.